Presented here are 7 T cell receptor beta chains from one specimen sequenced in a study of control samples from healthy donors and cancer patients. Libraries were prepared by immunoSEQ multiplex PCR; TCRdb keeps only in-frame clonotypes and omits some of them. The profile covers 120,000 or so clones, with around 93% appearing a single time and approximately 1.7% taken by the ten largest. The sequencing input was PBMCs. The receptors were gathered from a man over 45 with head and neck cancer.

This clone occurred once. The CDR3 reads CASSPYTGRGEQYF. DNA for the CDR3: TGTGCCAGCAGCCCTTACACCGGACGGGGGGAGCAGTACTTC. This sequence joins TRBV3-1 (or the pseudogene TRBV3-2) and TRBJ2-7; tentative D call: TRBD2 (6 bases). The V end lost 4 bases, the J end lost 7 bases, and 17 bases lay between the germline ends. The length of the CDR3 is 14 residues. Germline V gene data show CDR1 as LGHDT and CDR2 as YNNKEL (reference sequence).

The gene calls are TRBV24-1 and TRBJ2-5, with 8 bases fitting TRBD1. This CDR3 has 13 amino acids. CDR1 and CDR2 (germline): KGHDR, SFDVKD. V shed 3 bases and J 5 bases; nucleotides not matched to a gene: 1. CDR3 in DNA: TGTGCCACCAGTGATAACAGGGGGGAGACCCAGTACTTC. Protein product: CATSDNRGETQYF.

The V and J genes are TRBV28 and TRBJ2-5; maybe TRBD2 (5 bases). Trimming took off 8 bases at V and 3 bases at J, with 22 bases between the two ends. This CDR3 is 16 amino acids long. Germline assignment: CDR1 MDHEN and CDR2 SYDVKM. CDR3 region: CASEIGPGGSEETQYF. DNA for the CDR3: TGTGCCAGCGAGATTGGCCCTGGAGGTTCGGAAGAGACCCAGTACTTC.

Here the CDR3 DNA reads TGCGCCAGCAGCCCCTCCCCAGTGCAGGGTGGGTACACTGAAGCTTTCTTT. It codes for CASSPSPVQGGYTEAFF. This chain links TRBV5-1 with TRBJ1-1, with a possible D match to TRBD1 (5 bases). The CDR3 spans 17 residues. Per germline, CDR1 SGHRS and CDR2 YFSETQ. The V end lost 4 bases, the J end lost 3 bases, and 22 bases lay between the germline ends.

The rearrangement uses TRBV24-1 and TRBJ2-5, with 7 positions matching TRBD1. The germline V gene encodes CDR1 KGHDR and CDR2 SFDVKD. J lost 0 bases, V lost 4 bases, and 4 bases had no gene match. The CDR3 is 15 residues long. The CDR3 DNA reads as TGTGCCACCAGTGACCCGGGGACAGACCAAGAGACCCAGTACTTC. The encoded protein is CATSDPGTDQETQYF.

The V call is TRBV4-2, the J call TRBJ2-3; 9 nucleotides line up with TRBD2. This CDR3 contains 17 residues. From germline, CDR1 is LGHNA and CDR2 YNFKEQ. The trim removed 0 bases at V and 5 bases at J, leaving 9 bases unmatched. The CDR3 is CASSQEGAGGPGDTQYF. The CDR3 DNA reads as TGTGCCAGCAGCCAAGAGGGGGCGGGGGGGCCAGGAGATACGCAGTATTTT.

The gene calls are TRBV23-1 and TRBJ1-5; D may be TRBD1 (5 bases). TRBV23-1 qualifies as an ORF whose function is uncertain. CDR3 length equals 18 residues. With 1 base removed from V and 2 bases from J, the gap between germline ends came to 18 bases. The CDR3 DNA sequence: TGCGCCAGCAGTCAATTCGGGGTAGAGGGGTACGGCAATCAGCCCCAGCATTTT. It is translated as CASSQFGVEGYGNQPQHF.